This passage covers 21 T cell receptor beta chains from one sample sequenced in a study of beta chain features in type 1 diabetes (dated by TCRdb to about 2018). The protocol used for the library was the immunoSEQ multiplex PCR assay. The entire isolated RNA was reverse transcribed using the High Capacity cDNA Reverse Transcription Kit, and thus expressed TCRB transcripts were sequenced. TCRdb holds this immuneACCESS table with in-frame rearrangements only. Some clones are missing; in checked studies, unresolved V genes explain under half, and the rest has no known cause. The sample table contains 810,000 or so clones; only one count was recorded for 17% of them. About 0.02% of the sample comes from the top ten. The source material was naive CD4+ T cells from blood. The cell subset or site label of this sample denotes: true naive CD4+ T cells. The origin of the receptors is a woman aged 18-29 years in good health.

In its sample, this clone was seen a few times. V usage is TRBV28 and J usage is TRBJ1-1; D not certain. The CDR3 has 14 amino acids. Trimming removed 6 bases at V and 2 bases at J, with 13 bases between. Germline V CDR1 and CDR2: MDHEN, SYDVKM. The chain's CDR3 is CASRRLWENTEAFF. The CDR3 DNA reads as TGTGCCAGCAGGCGACTATGGGAAAACACTGAAGCTTTCTTT. Looking up the rest from reference TRBV28 and TRBJ1-1 gives the full variable domain: DVKVTQSSRYLVKRTGEKVFLECVQDMDHENMFWYRQDPGLGLRLIYFSYDVKMKEKGDIPEGYSVSREKKERFSLILESASTNQTSMYLCASRRLWENTEAFFGQGTRLTVV.

The rearrangement links TRBV5-1 to TRBJ2-3; either TRBD1 or TRBD2 may supply D (5 bases each). Per germline, CDR1 SGHRS and CDR2 YFSETQ. Trimming stripped 2 bases from V and 5 bases from J, with 24 bases between. The CDR3 is 18 amino acids. The CDR3: CASSFNQGSTGRGDTQYF. CDR3 bases: TGCGCCAGCAGCTTTAATCAGGGCTCAACGGGAAGGGGAGATACGCAGTATTTT.

The J gene is TRBJ2-2, the V gene TRBV6-5; no clear D gene. The CDR3 has 12 residues. Per the germline V gene, CDR1 is MNHEY and CDR2 is SVGAGI. With 4 bases removed from V and 6 bases from J, the gap between germline ends came to 6 bases. CDR3 DNA sequence: TGTGCCAGCAGTTCGATTGCCGGGGAGCTGTTTTTT. Protein: CASSSIAGELFF.

This clone has a handful of counts. The J gene is TRBJ2-1, the V gene TRBV27; 9 positions match TRBD2. Germline values: CDR1 MNHEY, CDR2 SMNVEV (reference sequence). V trimming: 2 bases; J trimming: 9 bases; junction bases outside the gene matches: 8. The CDR3 has 15 amino acids. CDR3 DNA sequence: TGTGCCAGCAGTTTAGCGGGAGGGTCGGTCACTGAGCAGTTCTTC. It is translated as CASSLAGGSVTEQFF.

The chain is built from TRBV23-1 and TRBJ2-7, with D possibly being TRBD1 (5 bases). TRBV23-1 is an ORF, with its function uncertain. V was shortened by 10 bases and J by 1 base, with 20 bases between the two germline ends. CDR3 size: 15 residues. The CDR3 loop is CANGPGKGTSYEQYF. The CDR3 coding sequence is TGCGCCAATGGACCAGGGAAAGGCACGTCCTACGAGCAGTACTTC.

This clone was counted between two and nine times. The genes are TRBV6-5 and TRBJ1-2; D not certain. V was pared by 2 bases and J by 3 bases, with 7 bases between. This CDR3 region has 13 residues. CDR1 MNHEY and CDR2 SVGAGI come from the germline V gene. CDR3 DNA sequence: TGTGCCAGCAGTTACGGCAGGCACTATGGCTACACCTTC. Its translation is CASSYGRHYGYTF.

This clone has just a few counts. The chain carries TRBV7-8 and TRBJ2-5; 9 positions agree with TRBD2. The CDR3 sequence is 14 residues long. Germline V CDR1 and CDR2: SGHVS, FQNEAQ. Losses at the gene ends were 5 bases for V and 2 bases for J; bases not matched to a gene: 3. The CDR3 DNA reads as TGTGCCAGCAGCCTCCTAGCGGGGCAAGAGACCCAGTACTTC. This gives the protein CASSLLAGQETQYF.

There are a few counts of this clone. V usage is TRBV19 and J usage is TRBJ2-1, with 11 nucleotides matching TRBD2. There are 14 residues in the CDR3. Germline V gene data show CDR1 as LNHDA and CDR2 as SQIVND (reference sequence). V gave up 6 bases and J gave up 2 bases; unmatched junction bases: 0. The DNA of the CDR3 is TGTGCCAGTAGGGGACTAGCGGCCTACAATGAGCAGTTCTTC. Encoded protein: CASRGLAAYNEQFF.

This clone appeared a few times. The chain has TRBV29-1 and TRBJ2-7; D not certain. Germline assignment: CDR1 SQVTM and CDR2 ANQGSEA. The germline V and J ends were trimmed by 4 bases and 2 bases, with 15 bases remaining between them. The CDR3 covers 14 residues. The CDR3 region has the DNA TGCAGCGTTGCAAGCAGGTTCGGCCCCTACGAGCAGTACTTC. Translated, it gives CSVASRFGPYEQYF.

This chain links TRBV5-1 with TRBJ2-7; either TRBD1 or TRBD2 may supply D (5 bases each). The CDR3 length is 15 residues. From germline, CDR1 is SGHRS and CDR2 YFSETQ. The V end was cut by 4 bases, the J end by 2 bases, with 16 bases between. CDR3 bases: TGCGCCAGCAGCCGTACCGGGACCAATACCTACGAGCAGTACTTC. Translation: CASSRTGTNTYEQYF. Drawing the rest from reference TRBV5-1 and TRBJ2-7, the complete variable domain is KAGVTQTPRYLIKTRGQQVTLSCSPISGHRSVSWYQQTPGQGLQFLFEYFSETQRNKGNFPGRFSGRQFSNSRSEMNVSTLELGDSALYLCASSRTGTNTYEQYFGPGTRLTVT.

The chain uses TRBV28 and TRBJ2-3; 8 bases map to TRBD1. Trimming took 6 bases from V and 7 from J; bases not matched to a gene: 12. The CDR3 length is 15 residues. Germline CDR1 MDHEN, CDR2 SYDVKM. The DNA of the CDR3 is TGTGCCAGCAGCCGCGGAGGCCAGGGGGCTAATACGCAGTATTTT. This gives the protein CASSRGGQGANTQYF.

This clone has just a few counts. The V call is TRBV7-2, the J call TRBJ2-7; 10 bases align to TRBD2. The CDR3 length is 15 residues. Trimming at V came to 3 bases and at J to 2 bases, leaving 4 bases not matched to a gene. CDR1 SGHTA and CDR2 FQGNSA come from the germline V gene. CDR3 DNA: TGTGCCAGCAGCTTCGGACTAGCGGTCGCCTACGAGCAGTACTTC. Translation gives CASSFGLAVAYEQYF.

CDR3 sequence: CASSVGAQGHSEQFF. CDR3 DNA sequence: TGTGCCAGCAGCGTAGGCGCACAAGGACACAGTGAGCAGTTCTTC. The chain is built from TRBV9 and TRBJ2-1; weak D call: TRBD1 (5 bases). Germline CDR1 SGDLS, CDR2 YYNGEE. This CDR3 has 15 amino acids. The germline V and J ends were trimmed by 0 bases and 9 bases, with 16 bases remaining between them.

The chain couples TRBV4-3 to TRBJ2-2; the match to TRBD2 covers 11 bases. With 5 bases clipped from V and 3 bases from J, the junction kept 5 bases outside the gene matches. The CDR3 is 16 residues long. The germline gives CDR1 LGHNA, CDR2 YSLEER. The CDR3 region has the DNA TGCGCCAGCAGCGCACTAGCGGGAGCGTACACCGGGGAGCTGTTTTTT. It encodes CASSALAGAYTGELFF.

This clone occurred a few times. This rearrangement joins TRBV13 to TRBJ2-5, with 13 bases aligning to TRBD2. TRBJ2-7 explains the end of the DNA better; the J call may be wrong. Germline V gene lookup returns CDR1 PRHDT and CDR2 FYEKMQ (reference sequence). This CDR3 is built from 17 residues. The CDR3 region is CASSSPGLAGRAYEQYF. In nucleotides, the CDR3 is TGTGCCAGCAGTTCGCCGGGACTAGCGGGACGTGCCTACGAGCAGTACTTC.

This clone has just a few counts. J is TRBJ2-3 and V is TRBV5-4; D is unresolved. V lost 4 bases and J lost 1, with 10 bases in between. Germline loops: CDR1 SGHNT, CDR2 YYREEE (reference sequence). The CDR3 spans 14 residues. DNA for the CDR3: TGTGCCAGCAGCCAAAACCACGGCACAGATACGCAGTATTTT. Amino acid sequence: CASSQNHGTDTQYF. Complete variable domain (other parts from reference TRBV5-4 and TRBJ2-3): ETGVTQSPTHLIKTRGQQVTLRCSSQSGHNTVSWYQQALGQGPQFIFQYYREEENGRGNFPPRFSGLQFPNYSSELNVNALELDDSALYLCASSQNHGTDTQYFGPGTRLTVL.

In this sample, this clone turned up a few times. The rearrangement joins TRBV6-6 to TRBJ1-2; TRBD1 is a possible D gene (5 bases). The V gene's germline CDR1 is MNHNY and CDR2 SVGAGI (reference sequence). This CDR3 has 13 amino acids. Trimming pared 6 bases from V and 8 bases from J, leaving 16 bases between. In DNA, the CDR3 is TGTGCCAGCAGCACCAGGGTGATTAAGGGCTACACCTTC. This gives the protein CASSTRVIKGYTF.

This chain links TRBV7-2 with TRBJ2-3; 13 nucleotides line up with TRBD2. V was pared by 5 bases and J by 6 bases, with 8 bases of the junction left unmatched. Per the germline V gene, CDR1 is SGHTA and CDR2 is FQGNSA. The CDR3 runs 16 residues. This CDR3 reads CASSKRTSGRGDTQYF. CDR3 DNA: TGTGCCAGCAGCAAGAGGACTAGCGGGAGAGGGGATACGCAGTATTTT.

This clone was counted only a few times. The same CDR3 can be traced to other DNA sequences in this sample. V is TRBV7-3 and J is TRBJ2-3, with no clear D. Per germline, CDR1 SGHTA and CDR2 FQGTGA. The CDR3 spans 14 residues. Trimming shortened V by 2 bases and J by 6 bases, and 12 bases separated the two germline ends. The DNA of the CDR3 is TGTGCCAGCAGCTTAGGTCTGACGACCGATACGCAGTATTTT. This codes for CASSLGLTTDTQYF. Together with reference TRBV7-3 and TRBJ2-3, the CDR3 gives the full variable domain: GAGVSQTPSNKVTEKGKYVELRCDPISGHTALYWYRQSLGQGPEFLIYFQGTGAADDSGLPNDRFFAVRPEGSVSTLKIQRTERGDSAVYLCASSLGLTTDTQYFGPGTRLTVL.

This clone was seen many times. The chain joins TRBV28 to TRBJ2-1, with 8 bases identical to TRBD2. Germline V CDR1 and CDR2: MDHEN, SYDVKM. The CDR3 consists of 9 residues. J was trimmed by 15 bases and V by 8 bases; bases with no gene match: 3. The CDR3 DNA reads as TGTGCCAGCGGACTAGCTCTGTTCTTC. Protein sequence: CASGLALFF.

V is TRBV7-3 and J is TRBJ2-1, with D perhaps TRBD2 (5 bases). This CDR3 comprises 15 residues. With 2 bases removed from V and 4 bases from J, the gap between germline ends came to 12 bases. Per the germline V gene, CDR1 is SGHTA and CDR2 is FQGTGA. CDR3 coding DNA: TGTGCCAGCAGCTTACGCCGAGGGCTATACAATGAGCAGTTCTTC. Its translation: CASSLRRGLYNEQFF.